This TCR beta chain was captured by sequencing in a study of T cell responses to AZD1222 COVID-19 vaccine. Study-wide context: The analysis combined second doses at about 4 or about 12 weeks. Study results and caveats: Most donors were white British and more were female, and clonal diversity was possibly underestimated. Per reports, nearly half of all spike-specific TCRs target regions that are unmutated in variants. At study baseline, merely five or six AZD1222 recipients were seropositive.

CDR1 SGHVS and CDR2 FQNEAQ come from the germline V gene. This CDR3 comprises 15 residues. Trimming cost V 5 bases and J 0 bases, with 11 bases left between them. Method: immunoSEQ multiplex PCR; TCRdb's copy keeps in-frame clones and lacks some. The data contain roughly 100,000 clones, 88% of them singletons. To note about this clone: Its antigen remains unknown.

Sequences were derived from peripheral blood, sampled on day 0 of AZD1222 vaccination. The origin of this receptor is an adult in good health. V is TRBV7-8 and J is TRBJ1-5; D perhaps matches TRBD1 (5 bases). CDR3 in amino acids: CASSPGWGSNQPQHF. Written as DNA, the CDR3 is TGTGCCAGCAGCCCAGGGTGGGGTAGCAATCAGCCCCAGCATTTT.